The 30 T cell receptor beta chains presented below share a single source sample, sequenced in a study of T cell responses to AZD1222 COVID-19 vaccine. TCRdb's table, derived via immunoSEQ multiplex PCR, lists solely in-frame clones and lacks some. The sample includes about 98,000 clones, 85% to 90% seen only once; the top ten take 5%. The sequences come from peripheral blood, collected on day 0 of AZD1222 vaccination. These receptors originate from an adult in good health.

The genes are TRBV5-1 and TRBJ1-6; D possibly corresponds to TRBD1 (5 bases). Germline V gives CDR1 SGHRS, CDR2 YFSETQ. V lost 2 bases and J 10 bases, leaving 16 bases between the germline ends. The CDR3 totals 15 residues. This chain's CDR3 is CASSFSGTENSPLHF. CDR3 in DNA: TGCGCCAGCAGCTTTTCCGGGACGGAGAACTCACCCCTCCACTTT. Drawing the rest from reference TRBV5-1 and TRBJ1-6, the complete variable domain is KAGVTQTPRYLIKTRGQQVTLSCSPISGHRSVSWYQQTPGQGLQFLFEYFSETQRNKGNFPGRFSGRQFSNSRSEMNVSTLELGDSALYLCASSFSGTENSPLHFGNGTRLTVT.

The sample holds one count of this clone. V is TRBV6-5 and J is TRBJ2-3; a possible D gene is TRBD2 (6 bases). Germline CDR1 is MNHEY and CDR2 is SVGAGI. The CDR3 totals 15 residues. The germline V and J ends were trimmed by 6 bases and 2 bases, with 15 bases remaining between them. DNA for the CDR3: TGTGCCAGCAGACCGACTAGAATGTCCACAGATACGCAGTATTTT. The encoded protein is CASRPTRMSTDTQYF.

This chain joins TRBV18 and TRBJ2-2, with D tentatively TRBD1 (6 bases). Germline values: CDR1 KGHSH, CDR2 LQKENI. The ends were cut back, 5 bases at V and 1 base at J, with 8 bases in the middle. CDR3 length equals 14 residues. The CDR3 sequence is CASSKDRNTGELFF. The CDR3 DNA reads as TGTGCCAGCTCAAAGGACAGGAACACCGGGGAGCTGTTTTTT.

The chain is built from TRBV19 and TRBJ1-6; no firm D call. Looked up from germline, CDR1 is LNHDA and CDR2 is SQIVND (reference sequence). The CDR3 length is 19 residues. Trimming stripped 2 bases from V and 4 bases from J, with 21 bases between. The CDR3 loop is CASSIRFQEFGGYNSPLHF. CDR3 sequence (DNA): TGTGCCAGTAGTATAAGGTTCCAGGAGTTCGGTGGATATAATTCACCCCTCCACTTT.

The rearrangement uses TRBV5-1 and TRBJ1-1, with 10 bases aligning to TRBD1. V gave up 6 bases and J gave up 3 bases; unmatched junction bases: 8. Germline V gene sequence: CDR1 SGHRS, CDR2 YFSETQ. The CDR3 runs to 15 residues. CDR3 protein: CASTRQGAKDTEAFF. In nucleotides, the CDR3 is TGCGCCAGCACCCGACAGGGGGCTAAGGACACTGAAGCTTTCTTT.

This rearrangement joins TRBV19 to TRBJ2-5; a weak D match, TRBD2 (5 bases). Trimming took off 11 bases at V and 5 bases at J, with 18 bases between the two ends. Per germline, CDR1 LNHDA and CDR2 SQIVND (reference sequence). CDR3 length: 13 residues. The CDR3 sequence: CASRRTGVETQYF. The CDR3 bases are TGTGCCTCCCGCCGGACTGGCGTCGAGACCCAGTACTTC.

This sequence joins TRBV5-8 and TRBJ1-2; tentative D call: TRBD1 (6 bases). The CDR3 length is 14 residues. Trimming cost V 0 bases and J 4 bases, with 10 bases left between them. Germline assignment: CDR1 SGHTS and CDR2 YDEGEE. DNA for the CDR3: TGTGCCAGCAGCTTGGGGACAGCAGTCTATGGCTACACCTTC. It encodes CASSLGTAVYGYTF.

The J gene is TRBJ1-2, the V gene TRBV7-3, with no clear D. CDR1 is SGHTA and CDR2 is FQGTGA in the germline V gene. The CDR3 is 14 amino acids. Trimming pared 5 bases from V and 8 bases from J, leaving 18 bases between. The CDR3 spells CASSPGVNPGGYTF. The CDR3, as DNA: TGTGCCAGCAGCCCTGGGGTCAACCCAGGAGGCTACACCTTC.

The rearrangement joins TRBV12-3 or TRBV12-4 to TRBJ2-1, with D unclear. CDR3 length equals 13 residues. V lost 8 bases to trimming and J lost 1 base, with 9 bases between them. Here the CDR3 reads CASGEQSYNEQFF. Written as DNA, the CDR3 is TGTGCCAGCGGGGAACAGTCCTACAATGAGCAGTTCTTC.

The J gene is TRBJ2-7, the V gene TRBV7-2, with D perhaps TRBD2 (6 bases). Germline lookup yields CDR1 SGHTA and CDR2 FQGNSA. With 4 bases removed from V and 3 bases from J, the gap between germline ends came to 13 bases. This CDR3 spans 14 amino acids. CDR3: CASSWGGDLYEQYF. The CDR3 DNA follows: TGTGCCAGCAGCTGGGGCGGGGATCTCTACGAGCAGTACTTC.

The gene calls are TRBV5-6 and TRBJ1-1, with D possibly matching TRBD1 (6 bases). The length of the CDR3 is 14 residues. Looked up from germline, CDR1 is SGHDT and CDR2 is YYEEEE. V dropped 4 bases and J dropped 3 bases, with 13 bases sitting between them. CDR3 bases: TGTGCCAGCAGCGGGGGCCTGGGGGACACTGAAGCTTTCTTT. This codes for CASSGGLGDTEAFF.

The chain recombines TRBV9 with TRBJ2-1; D gene unclear. Deletions cut 0 bases from V and 1 base from J, with 5 bases between. Germline values: CDR1 SGDLS, CDR2 YYNGEE. CDR3 size: 14 residues. This CDR3 is CASSVGQSYNEQFF. The CDR3 nucleotides read TGTGCCAGCAGCGTAGGCCAGTCCTACAATGAGCAGTTCTTC.

The chain couples TRBV7-2 to TRBJ1-2, with 7 bases identical to TRBD1. Germline V CDR1 and CDR2: SGHTA, FQGNSA. The V segment lost 4 bases and the J segment 0 bases; nucleotides outside the gene matches: 5. CDR3 length: 15 residues. CDR3 in amino acids: CASSSTGTANYGYTF. Here the CDR3 DNA reads TGTGCCAGCAGCTCTACCGGGACAGCTAACTATGGCTACACCTTC.

This rearrangement joins TRBV19 to TRBJ1-5; 9 bases agree with TRBD1. The junction had 5 bases not matched to a gene; V was cut back by 5 bases and J by 3 bases. The CDR3 length is 15 residues. Germline V gene data show CDR1 as LNHDA and CDR2 as SQIVND (reference sequence). Here the CDR3 DNA reads TGTGCCAGTAGTCGCGACAGGGGGAACAATCAGCCCCAGCATTTT. Protein product: CASSRDRGNNQPQHF.

The chain couples TRBV5-1 to TRBJ2-7, with TRBD2 identical over 13 bases. This CDR3 region has 17 residues. Per the germline V gene, CDR1 is SGHRS and CDR2 is YFSETQ. Trimming cost V 4 bases and J 0 bases; bases outside gene matches: 7. The CDR3 loop is CASSTGLAGPFSYEQYF. CDR3 DNA sequence: TGCGCCAGCAGCACGGGACTAGCGGGACCGTTCTCCTACGAGCAGTACTTC.

The chain joins TRBV23-1 to TRBJ1-6, with D hard to call. TRBV23-1 is identified as an open reading frame with a role that is uncertain. CDR3 length equals 15 residues. V shed 6 bases and J shed 6 bases, with 15 bases lying between them. CDR3 DNA sequence: TGCGCCAGCAGCCCCCCCCCGGACGTTAATTCACCCCTCCACTTT. This gives the protein CASSPPPDVNSPLHF.

This clone was detected only once. The chain links TRBV7-3 to TRBJ2-6, with 7 bases lining up with TRBD1. The CDR3 sequence is 19 residues long. Unmatched junction bases numbered 13, after V lost 5 bases and J lost 0 bases. Germline CDR1 SGHTA, CDR2 FQGTGA. CDR3 nucleotides: TGTGCCAGCAGCCCCAGGGGGACCGAAGACCTCTCTGGGGCCAACGTCCTGACTTTC. Residues: CASSPRGTEDLSGANVLTF.

The V gene is TRBV7-2, the J gene TRBJ1-4, with a possible D match to TRBD1 (5 bases). This CDR3 spans 13 amino acids. The germline V gene has CDR1 SGHTA and CDR2 FQGNSA. V dropped 1 base and J dropped 8 bases, with 8 bases sitting between them. CDR3 coding DNA: TGTGCCAGCAGCTTAGTTCGGGGGGAAAAACTGTTTTTT. Residues: CASSLVRGEKLFF. Variable domain in full (rest from reference TRBV7-2 and TRBJ1-4): GAGVSQSPSNKVTEKGKDVELRCDPISGHTALYWYRQSLGQGLEFLIYFQGNSAPDKSGLPSDRFSAERTGGSVSTLTIQRTQQEDSAVYLCASSLVRGEKLFFGSGTQLSVL.

The chain combines TRBV19 with TRBJ1-5, with D possibly TRBD1 on 6 matching bases. The CDR3 is made up of 15 amino acids. The V gene lost 6 bases and the J gene lost 3 bases, with 15 bases spanning the gap. Looked up from germline, CDR1 is LNHDA and CDR2 is SQIVND (reference sequence). Here the CDR3 DNA reads TGTGCCAGTAGAACTACCGGACAGTTCAATCAGCCCCAGCATTTT. This sequence encodes CASRTTGQFNQPQHF.

The chain couples TRBV21-1 to TRBJ1-1. TRBV21-1 is a pseudogene. The CDR3 is 21 amino acids. CDR3 coding DNA: TGTGCCAGCAGCAAATCCGAGGGCAGGGAGCTCTCCCTATCCGCCAACACTGAAGCTTTCTTT. Translating it yields CASSKSEGRELSLSANTEAFF.

The V gene is TRBV7-2, the J gene TRBJ1-3; no definite D call. Trimming stripped 8 bases from V and 0 bases from J, with 14 bases between. Germline V gives CDR1 SGHTA, CDR2 FQGNSA. The CDR3 has 15 amino acids. This chain's CDR3 is CASGIDGNSGNTIYF. In nucleotides, the CDR3 is TGTGCCAGCGGGATTGACGGAAACTCTGGAAACACCATATATTTT.

The chain has TRBV7-2 and TRBJ1-5; D is perhaps TRBD1 (5 bases). This CDR3 comprises 15 residues. Germline loops: CDR1 SGHTA, CDR2 FQGNSA. V lost 1 base and J lost 4, with 11 bases in between. This CDR3 is CASSLGLRENQPQHF. The CDR3 nucleotides are TGTGCCAGCAGCTTAGGTCTCAGGGAGAATCAGCCCCAGCATTTT.

In this sample, this clone turned up once. The chain uses TRBV14 and TRBJ1-1, with a weak D call TRBD1 (5 bases). CDR1 and CDR2 from the germline V gene are SGHDN and FVKESK. This CDR3 has 15 residues. With 0 bases removed from V and 2 bases from J, the gap between germline ends came to 10 bases. In DNA, the CDR3 is TGTGCCAGCAGCCAAGAAGGGGCTATCAACACTGAAGCTTTCTTT. Protein sequence: CASSQEGAINTEAFF.

The table lists this clone with a count of one. This chain connects TRBV5-1 to TRBJ1-1, with unresolved D. The V end was cut by 4 bases, the J end by 2 bases, with 12 bases between. This CDR3 has 14 amino acids. Germline V CDR1 and CDR2: SGHRS, YFSETQ. CDR3 region: CASSTDAVNTEAFF. CDR3 nucleotides: TGCGCCAGCAGCACGGACGCAGTAAACACTGAAGCTTTCTTT.

The chain links TRBV19 to TRBJ2-1, with 7 bases aligning to TRBD1. In germline, CDR1 is LNHDA, CDR2 SQIVND (reference sequence). The CDR3 is 13 residues long. The J segment lost 4 bases and the V segment lost 3 bases, leaving 0 bases of the junction unmatched. The CDR3 spells CASSMDRYNEQFF. The DNA of the CDR3 is TGTGCCAGTAGTATGGACAGGTACAATGAGCAGTTCTTC. Full variable domain (rest looked up from reference TRBV19 and TRBJ2-1): DGGITQSPKYLFRKEGQNVTLSCEQNLNHDAMYWYRQDPGQGLRLIYYSQIVNDFQKGDIAEGYSVSREKKESFPLTVTSAQKNPTAFYLCASSMDRYNEQFFGPGTRLTVL.

The CDR3, as DNA: TGCGCCAGCAGCCCTGGTGGAGGGAACTATGGCTACACCTTC. Amino acid sequence: CASSPGGGNYGYTF. This sequence joins TRBV5-1 and TRBJ1-2; D remains unclear. Germline V gene data show CDR1 as SGHRS and CDR2 as YFSETQ. Trimming left V 4 bases short and J 2 bases short, with 12 bases between. The CDR3 spans 14 residues.

The V and J genes are TRBV6-5 and TRBJ2-6; the D is unclear. The V end lost 6 bases, the J end lost 1 base, and 4 bases lay between the germline ends. The CDR3 runs 13 residues. CDR1 MNHEY and CDR2 SVGAGI come from the germline V gene. The CDR3, as DNA: TGTGCCAGCAGGACATCTGGGGCCAACGTCCTGACTTTC. This sequence encodes CASRTSGANVLTF.

This clone is a singleton in its sample. This chain joins TRBV10-2 and TRBJ2-3; tentatively, D is TRBD1 or TRBD2 (5 bases each). V gave up 7 bases and J gave up 4 bases, with 15 bases separating them. This CDR3 region has 14 residues. Per the germline V gene, CDR1 is WSHSY and CDR2 is SAAADI. The CDR3 DNA reads as TGCGCCAGCAAGGGGACGTCGAGCCCAGATACGCAGTATTTT. Its protein is CASKGTSSPDTQYF.

This chain connects TRBV5-4 to TRBJ1-6; D uncertain. The germline V gene has CDR1 SGHNT and CDR2 YYREEE (reference sequence). There are 16 residues in the CDR3. V lost 1 base, J lost 7 bases, and 15 bases lay in between. As DNA, the CDR3 is TGTGCCAGCAGCTTGATCCCGGACGTGGGCAATTCACCCCTCCACTTT. This codes for CASSLIPDVGNSPLHF.

The chain links TRBV11-3 to TRBJ1-1; 7 bases are shared with TRBD1. Looked up from germline, CDR1 is SGHNT and CDR2 is YENEEA. The V gene end was trimmed by 1 base and the J gene end by 12 bases; junction bases not matched to a gene: 8. The CDR3 has 13 amino acids. In DNA, the CDR3 is TGTGCCAGCAGCTTAGCCCCGGGACAGCGAACTTTCTTT. It codes for CASSLAPGQRTFF.